The 27 T cell receptor beta chains below all came from one sample that was sequenced in a study of beta chain features in type 1 diabetes. The investigators reverse transcribed all of the isolated RNA, so they sequenced expressed TCRB transcripts. Here immunoSEQ multiplex PCR was the method, and the copy in TCRdb shows in-frame clones only, minus some. This repertoire shows 600,000 to 700,000 clones, under 15% found once; its top ten account for about 0.02%. Study findings and constraints: Type 1 diabetes patients had moderately but significantly shorter TCRB CDR3s in all four CD4+ subsets.

For these receptors, no antigen is known. The specimen was naive CD4+ T cells from blood. These TCRs come from a man between 18 and 35 years old with type 1 diabetes.

This clone was detected a few times. The chain combines TRBV6-5 with TRBJ1-1, with a weak D call TRBD1 (6 bases). CDR1 MNHEY and CDR2 SVGAGI come from the germline V gene. CDR3 length: 13 residues. The germline V and J ends were trimmed by 5 bases and 4 bases, with 11 bases remaining between them. CDR3 residues: CASSDLGATEAFF. The CDR3 DNA follows: TGTGCCAGCAGTGATCTGGGGGCCACTGAAGCTTTCTTT.

The chain carries TRBV28 and TRBJ2-1; D is perhaps TRBD1 or TRBD2 (5 bases each). V was cut by 5 bases and J by 8 bases, with 16 bases left in between. This CDR3 has 14 residues. Per the germline V gene, CDR1 is MDHEN and CDR2 is SYDVKM. CDR3 sequence: CASSTETGGHEQFF. The CDR3 DNA reads TGTGCCAGCAGTACCGAAACAGGAGGCCATGAGCAGTTCTTC.

This clone was recorded a few times. The chain is built from TRBV4-1 and TRBJ1-2; unclear D gene. The CDR3 length is 17 residues. Trimming cost V 2 bases and J 1 base, with 17 bases left between them. Germline CDR1 and CDR2: MGHRA and YSYEKL. The CDR3 DNA reads TGCGCCAGCAGCCAAAAGGAACCTCCGAACGGTAACTATGGCTACACCTTC. This translates into CASSQKEPPNGNYGYTF.

This clone turned up a few times. The chain links TRBV5-6 to TRBJ1-1, with D maybe TRBD1 (5 bases). This CDR3 contains 17 residues. Germline V gene lookup returns CDR1 SGHDT and CDR2 YYEEEE. The V end was cut by 1 base, the J end by 4 bases, with 20 bases between. The CDR3 region is CASSLPRTTDVVTEAFF. DNA for the CDR3: TGTGCCAGCAGCTTGCCGAGAACGACAGACGTTGTCACTGAAGCTTTCTTT.

This clone was observed a few times. The chain links TRBV7-8 to TRBJ2-3; 10 bases align to TRBD2. Trimming at V came to 5 bases and at J to 7 bases, leaving 9 bases not matched to a gene. CDR3 length: 15 amino acids. Per germline, CDR1 SGHVS and CDR2 FQNEAQ. CDR3 in amino acids: CASSPSGGAHYTQYF. CDR3 sequence (DNA): TGTGCCAGCAGCCCCAGCGGGGGGGCCCATTATACGCAGTATTTT. Combining the CDR3 with reference TRBV7-8 and TRBJ2-3 gives the whole variable domain GAGVSQSPRYKVAKRGQDVALRCDPISGHVSLFWYQQALGQGPEFLTYFQNEAQLDKSGLPSDRFFAERPEGSVSTLKIQRTQQEDSAVYLCASSPSGGAHYTQYFGPGTRLTVL.

This clone was found a few times. The junction shows a germline mismatch at one end, possibly a read error. This chain connects TRBV28 to TRBJ2-2; 8 bases line up with TRBD1. The length of the CDR3 is 15 residues. Germline CDR1 MDHEN, CDR2 SYDVKM. CDR3 loop: CASSPGGANAGELFF. For the CDR3, the DNA is TGTGCCAGCAGTCCAGGGGGCGCGAACGCCGGGGAGCTGTTTTTT.

This clone occurred a few times. This chain links TRBV6-1 with TRBJ1-2; no definite D call. The CDR3 has 14 residues. Trimming took 6 bases from V and 4 from J, leaving 15 bases between them. The germline gives CDR1 MNHNS, CDR2 SASEGT. For the CDR3, the DNA is TGTGCCAGCAGCTCAGAATGGGGAACCTATGGCTACACCTTC. Its protein is CASSSEWGTYGYTF.

This clone was observed a handful of times. This rearrangement joins TRBV9 to TRBJ2-5, with 8 nucleotides matching TRBD2. The J segment lost 4 bases and the V segment lost 4 bases, leaving 12 bases of the junction unmatched. The CDR3 totals 16 residues. Per germline, CDR1 SGDLS and CDR2 YYNGEE. The CDR3 here is CASSLYSGEVGETQYF. CDR3 coding DNA: TGTGCCAGCAGCCTATATAGCGGGGAGGTCGGAGAGACCCAGTACTTC.

The V and J genes are TRBV27 and TRBJ1-1; TRBD1 agrees at 8 bases. CDR1 MNHEY and CDR2 SMNVEV come from the germline V gene (reference sequence). Trimming cost V 4 bases and J 6 bases; bases outside gene matches: 7. The length of the CDR3 is 14 residues. CDR3 sequence reads: CASSSGRDRSEAFF. CDR3 nucleotides: TGTGCCAGCAGTTCAGGTCGGGACAGGTCTGAAGCTTTCTTT.

In its sample, this clone was seen a few times. Other DNA sequences in the same sample also yield this CDR3. This sequence joins TRBV20-1 and TRBJ2-3; D gene ambiguous. Per germline, CDR1 DFQATT and CDR2 SNEGSKA (reference sequence). Deletions cut 2 bases from V and 6 bases from J, with 3 bases between. This CDR3 contains 10 residues. CDR3 DNA sequence: TGCAGTGCTAGAACCGATACGCAGTATTTT. Protein product: CSARTDTQYF.

The genes are TRBV5-1 and TRBJ2-5; the match to TRBD1 covers 8 bases. The CDR3 has 17 amino acids. CDR1 SGHRS and CDR2 YFSETQ come from the germline V gene. V trimming: 0 bases; J trimming: 5 bases; junction bases outside the gene matches: 12. CDR3 DNA sequence: TGCGCCAGCAGCTTGGCTCCCCCCGGGACAGGCACCGAGACCCAGTACTTC. This encodes CASSLAPPGTGTETQYF.

A few counts support this clone. This chain connects TRBV7-9 to TRBJ2-1, with 11 nucleotides matching TRBD2. Trimming at V came to 5 bases and at J to 8 bases, leaving 5 bases not matched to a gene. The CDR3 has 14 amino acids. CDR1 SEHNR and CDR2 FQNEAQ come from the germline V gene (reference sequence). The CDR3 nucleotides are TGTGCCAGCAGCGCCCAGGGACTAGCGGATGAGCAGTTCTTC. Its translation: CASSAQGLADEQFF. The variable domain in full, with the rest retrieved from reference TRBV7-9 and TRBJ2-1, is DTGVSQNPRHKITKRGQNVTFRCDPISEHNRLYWYRQTLGQGPEFLTYFQNEAQLEKSRLLSDRFSAERPKGSFSTLEIQRTEQGDSAMYLCASSAQGLADEQFFGPGTRLTVL.

This clone has just a few counts. The genes are TRBV6-5 and TRBJ2-2, with 7 bases matching TRBD1. V was pared by 6 bases and J by 0 bases, with 1 base of the junction left unmatched. This CDR3 contains 14 residues. Germline CDR1 reads MNHEY; CDR2 reads SVGAGI. DNA of the CDR3: TGTGCCAGCAGGACAGGGACGAACACCGGGGAGCTGTTTTTT. Translated: CASRTGTNTGELFF.

The V call is TRBV29-1, the J call TRBJ2-7; no clear D gene. Trimming left V 2 bases short and J 0 bases short, with 5 bases between. CDR3 size: 12 residues. Germline CDR1 and CDR2: SQVTM and ANQGSEA. The CDR3 protein is CSVETVSYEQYF. The CDR3 DNA sequence: TGCAGCGTTGAAACGGTCTCCTACGAGCAGTACTTC.

The CDR3 spells CATSRDHTGELFF. CDR3 DNA sequence: TGTGCCACCAGCAGAGATCACACCGGGGAGCTGTTTTTT. The chain couples TRBV15 to TRBJ2-2, with unresolved D. The length of the CDR3 is 13 residues. V was clipped by 0 bases and J by 3 bases, with 2 bases between them. Germline-derived CDR1 and CDR2 are LNHNV and YYDKDF (reference sequence).

This clone was seen more than once but under ten times. The chain recombines TRBV18 with TRBJ1-1, with 9 nucleotides matching TRBD1. This CDR3 has 16 amino acids. Germline lookup yields CDR1 KGHSH and CDR2 LQKENI. Trimming took 3 bases from V and 3 from J; bases not matched to a gene: 8. CDR3: CASSPGQGNRYTEAFF. The CDR3 DNA follows: TGTGCCAGCTCACCCGGACAGGGGAATAGGTACACTGAAGCTTTCTTT. Combining the CDR3 with reference TRBV18 and TRBJ1-1 gives the whole variable domain NAGVMQNPRHLVRRRGQEARLRCSPMKGHSHVYWYRQLPEEGLKFMVYLQKENIIDESGMPKERFSAEFPKEGPSILRIQQVVRGDSAAYFCASSPGQGNRYTEAFFGQGTRLTVV.

This clone was observed a few times. The genes are TRBV9 and TRBJ2-7; 9 nucleotides agree with TRBD2. V shed 2 bases and J 2 bases; nucleotides not matched to a gene: 5. Germline CDR1 and CDR2: SGDLS and YYNGEE. This CDR3 contains 15 residues. In DNA, the CDR3 is TGTGCCAGCAGCGTTCTAGCGGGGACGACCTACGAGCAGTACTTC. Translated: CASSVLAGTTYEQYF.

The V and J genes are TRBV27 and TRBJ2-3, with TRBD2 matching 7 bases. The germline V gene encodes CDR1 MNHEY and CDR2 SMNVEV (reference sequence). CDR3 length: 15 residues. V was pared by 8 bases and J by 4 bases, with 12 bases of the junction left unmatched. CDR3 region: CASFPAEGRADTQYF. The CDR3 DNA follows: TGTGCCAGCTTCCCTGCAGAGGGGAGGGCAGATACGCAGTATTTT.

Only a few counts were recorded for this clone. This chain uses TRBV5-1 with TRBJ2-3, with D uncertain. From germline, CDR1 is SGHRS and CDR2 YFSETQ. The ends were cut back, 4 bases at V and 1 base at J, with 10 bases in the middle. The CDR3 covers 14 residues. The CDR3 protein is CASSVVDGTDTQYF. DNA of the CDR3: TGCGCCAGCAGCGTGGTCGACGGCACAGATACGCAGTATTTT.

This clone was seen more than once but under ten times. The gene calls are TRBV4-2 and TRBJ1-4; TRBD1 matches 12 bases. Germline CDR1 reads LGHNA; CDR2 reads YNFKEQ. The V and J ends lost 5 bases and 8 bases, in that order; junction bases with no gene match: 9. The CDR3 runs to 16 residues. CDR3 nucleotide sequence: TGTGCCAGCAGCGGGACAGGGGGCGGTTCTACCGAAAAACTGTTTTTT. Its translation: CASSGTGGGSTEKLFF.

This clone has only a few counts. This chain links TRBV30 with TRBJ1-5, with 7 nucleotides matching TRBD1. This CDR3 is 14 amino acids long. V gave up 2 bases and J gave up 5 bases; unmatched junction bases: 6. Germline CDR1 reads GTSNPN; CDR2 reads SVGIG (reference sequence). CDR3 sequence: CAWSPTGTHQPQHF. The CDR3 coding sequence is TGTGCCTGGAGTCCGACAGGGACCCATCAGCCCCAGCATTTT. Variable domain in full (rest from reference TRBV30 and TRBJ1-5): SQTIHQWPATLVQPVGSPLSLECTVEGTSNPNLYWYRQAAGRGLQLLFYSVGIGQISSEVPQNLSASRPQDRQFILSSKKLLLSDSGFYLCAWSPTGTHQPQHFGDGTRLSIL.

The CDR3 bases are TGTGCCAGCAGCTTAGGACAGTTTCCAGCTAACTATGGCTACACCTTC. Amino acids: CASSLGQFPANYGYTF. The rearrangement links TRBV7-9 to TRBJ1-2; TRBD1 is a possible D gene (5 bases). This CDR3 comprises 16 residues. The V end was cut by 1 base, the J end by 0 bases, with 12 bases between. In germline, CDR1 is SEHNR, CDR2 FQNEAQ (reference sequence). Drawing the rest from reference TRBV7-9 and TRBJ1-2, the complete variable domain is DTGVSQNPRHKITKRGQNVTFRCDPISEHNRLYWYRQTLGQGPEFLTYFQNEAQLEKSRLLSDRFSAERPKGSFSTLEIQRTEQGDSAMYLCASSLGQFPANYGYTFGSGTRLTVV.

Comment on this clone: In the same sample, other DNA sequences code for this CDR3. This CDR3 reads CASSLSHQETQYF. The CDR3 DNA reads as TGTGCCAGCAGCTTATCCCACCAAGAGACCCAGTACTTC. The rearrangement uses TRBV7-3 and TRBJ2-5; D gene unclear. V was trimmed by 2 bases and J by 0 bases, leaving 4 bases between them. Germline V gives CDR1 SGHTA, CDR2 FQGTGA. This CDR3 is built from 13 residues.

This clone was seen a handful of times. This sequence joins TRBV6-6 and TRBJ2-7, with 9 bases identical to TRBD1. The trim removed 8 bases at V and 6 bases at J, leaving 11 bases unmatched. The CDR3 runs to 14 residues. Looked up from germline, CDR1 is MNHNY and CDR2 is SVGAGI (reference sequence). The CDR3 region is CASGVRDRVTEQYF. The CDR3 DNA follows: TGTGCCAGCGGCGTCCGGGACAGGGTCACCGAGCAGTACTTC.

There are a few counts of this clone. The chain joins TRBV7-2 to TRBJ2-7; possible D gene TRBD2, 5 bases. The CDR3 loop spans 13 amino acids. Germline-derived CDR1 and CDR2 are SGHTA and FQGNSA. The V end lost 5 bases, the J end lost 0 bases, and 8 bases lay between the germline ends. Here the CDR3 DNA reads TGTGCCAGCAGCACCGACTACTCCTACGAGCAGTACTTC. Residues: CASSTDYSYEQYF.

This clone has only a few counts. V gene TRBV5-1 combines with J gene TRBJ1-1; 8 positions match TRBD1. The germline CDR1 and CDR2 sequences are SGHRS and YFSETQ. This CDR3 is built from 15 residues. J lost 3 bases, V lost 4 bases, and 8 bases had no gene match. The CDR3 DNA follows: TGCGCCAGCAGCCCCCAGGGGGCTGGGGACACTGAAGCTTTCTTT. This codes for CASSPQGAGDTEAFF.

The table lists this clone with a few counts. The rearrangement links TRBV2 to TRBJ2-5; 12 bases align to TRBD2. The germline V gene has CDR1 SNHLY and CDR2 FYNNEI. CDR3 length: 15 amino acids. The J segment lost 7 bases and the V segment lost 9 bases, leaving 12 bases of the junction unmatched. The CDR3 nucleotides are TGTGCCAGTGCAGCTGGACTAGCGGGGCAGGGGACCCAGTACTTC. Its protein is CASAAGLAGQGTQYF.